The entry that follows covers one T cell receptor beta chain sequence. The data stem from a study of blood T cell repertoires in COVID-19. On the study more broadly: The United States, Italy and Spain supplied acute and convalescent COVID-19 samples. T cells, B-cell-depleted T cells, or PBMCs provided the cDNA or gDNA that served as material.

As processed by the authors: Reference gene primer amplification gave nucleated cell count estimates. TCRdb's table, derived via immunoSEQ multiplex PCR, lists solely in-frame clones and lacks some. Clone size and the V and J calls come from that table; the DNA yielded D and trimming. Of approximately 240,000 clones listed, more than 60% are singletons. J lost 11 bases, V lost 4 bases, and 2 bases had no gene match. This CDR3 is 11 amino acids long. Germline CDR1 SQVTM, CDR2 ANQGSEA. Sequenced sample: peripheral blood. This rearrangement joins TRBV29-1 to TRBJ2-4, with 10 bases that match TRBD1. This clonotype originated in a middle-aged woman with active or convalescent COVID-19. CDR3 in amino acids: CSVVDRGLQYF. The DNA for the CDR3 is TGCAGCGTTGTCGACAGGGGGCTTCAGTACTTC.